This TCR beta chain was observed in a study of T cell repertoires in ileal Crohn's disease. On the study more broadly: Around 37% were active smokers at surgery; median disease duration was roughly eight years.

Indicated time point: neoterminal ileum biopsy at postoperative endoscopy, about 6 months after surgery. Using immunoSEQ multiplex PCR, the repertoire was profiled, and TCRdb retains in-frame clones only, with some absent. The data show about 12,000 clones, about four fifths seen once. Germline V gene sequence: CDR1 SEHNR, CDR2 FQNEAQ (reference sequence). Trimming cost V 4 bases and J 7 bases; bases outside gene matches: 14. CDR3 length equals 16 residues. Sequencing input: ileal tissue. This clonotype was obtained from an adult with Crohn's disease. The chain recombines TRBV7-9 with TRBJ2-3; 7 nucleotides align to TRBD2. The CDR3 DNA is TGTGCCAGCAGCTCCCTCGGAGCGGGGAGCACGAATACGCAGTATTTT. This sequence encodes CASSSLGAGSTNTQYF.